The 17 T cell receptor beta chains in this list originate from one sample, sequenced in a study of early T cells in non-severe SARS-CoV-2 infection. TCRdb redid the calling of the 5' RACE reads with MiXCR, one entry per CDR3 protein. The table records 65,000 to 95,000 distinct CDR3 sequences, approximately 16% of them present only once. The material sequenced was whole blood. All receptors come from an adult who was a healthcare worker with PCR-confirmed SARS-CoV-2 infection or an uninfected control (not recorded which).

The sample holds a few counts of this clonotype. This CDR3 is CASSRTSQRYEQYF. For the CDR3, the DNA is TGTGCCAGCAGCAGGACTAGCCAGCGCTACGAGCAGTACTTC. The chain links TRBV7-8 to TRBJ2-7, with 8 bases that match TRBD2. Losses at the gene ends were 5 bases for V and 3 bases for J; bases not matched to a gene: 6. The CDR3 spans 14 residues. Germline assignment: CDR1 SGHVS and CDR2 FQNEAQ. The whole variable domain, filled in from reference TRBV7-8 and TRBJ2-7, reads GAGVSQSPRYKVAKRGQDVALRCDPISGHVSLFWYQQALGQGPEFLTYFQNEAQLDKSGLPSDRFFAERPEGSVSTLKIQRTQQEDSAVYLCASSRTSQRYEQYFGPGTRLTVT.

The rearrangement uses TRBV5-1 and TRBJ2-5, with 14 bases identical to TRBD2. Germline V lookup: CDR1 SGHRS, CDR2 YFSETQ. With 4 bases clipped from V and 5 bases from J, the junction kept 4 bases outside the gene matches. CDR3 size: 15 residues. As DNA, the CDR3 is TGCGCCAGCAGCAGGGGGACTAGCGGGGGTGAGACCCAGTACTTC. Encoded protein: CASSRGTSGGETQYF.

This clonotype has just a few counts. V usage is TRBV10-3 and J usage is TRBJ1-1; 10 nucleotides align to TRBD1. The V gene end was trimmed by 6 bases and the J gene end by 1 base; junction bases not matched to a gene: 5. The germline gives CDR1 ENHRY, CDR2 SYGVKD. The CDR3 sequence is 15 residues long. Written as DNA, the CDR3 is TGTGCCATCAGCCAGACAGGGGGCGAGAACACTGAAGCTTTCTTT. It encodes CAISQTGGENTEAFF.

This chain uses TRBV6-5 with TRBJ2-1; the D is unclear. The V end was cut by 6 bases, the J end by 4 bases, with 7 bases between. In germline, CDR1 is MNHEY, CDR2 SVGAGI. The CDR3 is made up of 12 amino acids. The CDR3 DNA follows: TGTGCCAGCAGCACCTCTTACAATGAGCAGTTCTTC. It encodes CASSTSYNEQFF.

This clonotype occurred a few times. The chain links TRBV9 to TRBJ2-5, with D hard to call. The germline V gene has CDR1 SGDLS and CDR2 YYNGEE. The CDR3 is 12 amino acids. V lost 2 bases, J lost 4 bases, and 6 bases lay in between. The CDR3 DNA sequence: TGTGCCAGCAGCGTGGCTGGAGAGACCCAGTACTTC. It codes for CASSVAGETQYF.

V and J are TRBV6-6 and TRBJ2-7; D not certain. With 0 bases removed from V and 6 bases from J, the gap between germline ends came to 9 bases. Germline values: CDR1 MNHNY, CDR2 SVGAGI (reference sequence). The CDR3 has 13 residues. The CDR3 nucleotides read TGTGCCAGCAGTTACTCGGAGCGATTCGAGCAGTACTTC. Amino acid sequence: CASSYSERFEQYF.

The table lists this clonotype with a few counts. V gene TRBV11-2 combines with J gene TRBJ2-6, with D perhaps matching TRBD1 (5 bases). Germline loops: CDR1 SGHAT, CDR2 FQNNGV. This CDR3 has 15 residues. Trimming pared 7 bases from V and 4 bases from J, leaving 14 bases between. For the CDR3, the DNA is TGTGCCAGCACCCGTCGGCAGGGAGGGGCCAACGTCCTGACTTTC. Protein product: CASTRRQGGANVLTF.

This clonotype was counted between two and nine times. The J gene is TRBJ2-5, the V gene TRBV30, with a weak D call TRBD1 (6 bases). CDR1 and CDR2 from the germline V gene are GTSNPN and SVGIG (reference sequence). Trimming removed 0 bases at V and 3 bases at J, with 11 bases between. The CDR3 is made up of 14 amino acids. CDR3 residues: CAWSVGGQKETQYF. The CDR3 nucleotides read TGTGCCTGGAGTGTAGGGGGTCAGAAAGAGACCCAGTACTTC.

The rearrangement uses TRBV19 and TRBJ1-2; D may be TRBD1 (5 bases). Trimming shortened V by 4 bases and J by 4 bases, and 7 bases separated the two germline ends. The germline V gene encodes CDR1 LNHDA and CDR2 SQIVND (reference sequence). The length of the CDR3 is 12 residues. The CDR3 loop reads CASSRRGYGYTF. CDR3 DNA: TGTGCCAGTAGTAGAAGGGGCTATGGCTACACCTTC.

The chain employs TRBV6-5 and TRBJ2-1, with 13 bases fitting TRBD2. V gave up 6 bases and J gave up 1 base; unmatched junction bases: 15. The CDR3 contains 20 residues. The germline CDR1 and CDR2 sequences are MNHEY and SVGAGI. The CDR3 sequence: CASSHGLGLAGSRSYNEQFF. The DNA for the CDR3 is TGTGCCAGCAGCCACGGGTTGGGACTAGCGGGGTCGCGGTCCTACAATGAGCAGTTCTTC.

V gene TRBV6-1 combines with J gene TRBJ1-1; perhaps TRBD1 as D (5 bases). This CDR3 is built from 13 residues. V was shortened by 5 bases and J by 4 bases, with 11 bases between the two germline ends. Germline V gene sequence: CDR1 MNHNS, CDR2 SASEGT. CDR3 sequence: CASSRDGGTEAFF. The CDR3 region has the DNA TGTGCCAGCAGTCGGGACGGGGGCACTGAAGCTTTCTTT.

In this sample, this clonotype turned up a few times. The chain uses TRBV28 and TRBJ2-7, with 7 bases that match TRBD2. The J segment lost 3 bases and the V segment lost 5 bases, leaving 4 bases of the junction unmatched. Germline V lookup: CDR1 MDHEN, CDR2 SYDVKM. The CDR3 sequence is 13 residues long. CDR3 sequence (DNA): TGTGCCAGCAGTGTCGGGACTAACTACGAGCAGTACTTC. Translated: CASSVGTNYEQYF.

The genes are TRBV30 and TRBJ1-3; no definite D call. V was pared by 2 bases and J by 2 bases, with 16 bases between. The CDR3 consists of 16 residues. Germline V gene lookup returns CDR1 GTSNPN and CDR2 SVGIG (reference sequence). DNA of the CDR3: TGTGCCTGGAGTCCCCGGACCGGGATACCTGGAAACACCATATATTTT. Translated, it gives CAWSPRTGIPGNTIYF. The full variable domain, in which reference TRBV30 and TRBJ1-3 provide the parts outside the CDR3, is SQTIHQWPATLVQPVGSPLSLECTVEGTSNPNLYWYRQAAGRGLQLLFYSVGIGQISSEVPQNLSASRPQDRQFILSSKKLLLSDSGFYLCAWSPRTGIPGNTIYFGEGSWLTVV.

The CDR3 DNA reads as TGCAGTAGCCGGACCTCCACAGATACGCAGTATTTT. It is translated as CSSRTSTDTQYF. The rearrangement joins TRBV20-1 to TRBJ2-3; unclear D gene. CDR1 is DFQATT, CDR2 SNEGSKA, per germline (reference sequence). Trimming cost V 8 bases and J 2 bases, with 11 bases left between them. This CDR3 comprises 12 residues.

The gene calls are TRBV11-2 and TRBJ2-7; 13 positions agree with TRBD2. Germline CDR1 and CDR2: SGHAT and FQNNGV. Trimming removed 3 bases from V and 2 bases from J; junction bases left unmatched: 7. The CDR3 sequence is 17 residues long. CDR3 amino acids: CASSLKGLAGRTYEQYF. The DNA of the CDR3 is TGTGCCAGCAGCTTGAAGGGACTAGCGGGGCGAACCTACGAGCAGTACTTC.

There are many counts of this clonotype. The J gene is TRBJ1-5, the V gene TRBV19; D not resolved. Between the trimmed V and J ends, which lost 5 bases and 2 bases, there was a span of 22 bases. The CDR3 is made up of 18 amino acids. Germline V CDR1 and CDR2: LNHDA, SQIVND (reference sequence). The CDR3 reads CASSAGLNALYGNQPQHF. DNA of the CDR3: TGTGCCAGTAGTGCGGGCCTGAACGCCCTTTATGGCAATCAGCCCCAGCATTTT.

This chain connects TRBV18 to TRBJ1-2; D perhaps matches TRBD1 (5 bases). V was clipped by 2 bases and J by 7 bases, with 11 bases between them. There are 13 residues in the CDR3. Germline CDR1 is KGHSH and CDR2 is LQKENI. The CDR3 DNA is TGTGCCAGCTCACCAAAAGGGGCCGCTGGCTACACCTTC. Translation: CASSPKGAAGYTF. Based on the CDR3 plus reference TRBV18 and TRBJ1-2, the full variable domain is NAGVMQNPRHLVRRRGQEARLRCSPMKGHSHVYWYRQLPEEGLKFMVYLQKENIIDESGMPKERFSAEFPKEGPSILRIQQVVRGDSAAYFCASSPKGAAGYTFGSGTRLTVV.